Listed below are T cell receptor beta chains from one sample, sequenced in a study of blood T cell repertoires in COVID-19. Repertoires were generated with immunoSEQ multiplex PCR, while TCRdb's copy carries only in-frame clones and drops some. The table lists roughly 80,000 clones, roughly 84% of them singletons. Material for sequencing was peripheral blood. These receptors were collected from a man aged 50-60 years with acute or convalescent COVID-19. Each CDR3 is given with its conserved first and last residue. A D gene is named only where the DNA matches it firmly. Some rows have no size entry. The others give once, few or many, or a class for an expanded clone.

J gene | V gene | clone size | D gene | CDR3 protein | CDR3 DNA
TRBJ1-5 | TRBV9 | NA | NA | CASSVVGGVQNQPQHF | TGTGCCAGCAGCGTAGTAGGCGGGGTCCAAAATCAGCCCCAGCATTTT
TRBJ1-1 | TRBV5-1 | NA | NA | CASSSQGQNTEAFF | TGCGCCAGCAGCTCACAGGGCCAGAACACTGAAGCTTTCTTT
TRBJ2-2 | TRBV18 | NA | NA | CASSPPGHNLVTGELFF | TGTGCCAGCTCACCACCAGGACATAACTTGGTCACCGGGGAGCTGTTTTTT
TRBJ2-1 | TRBV7-9 | NA | TRBD2 | CASSFPIAGSSYNEQFF | TGTGCCAGCAGCTTCCCAATAGCGGGTAGCTCCTACAATGAGCAGTTCTTC
TRBJ2-7 | TRBV5-1 | NA | TRBD1 | CASSWGQGAYEQYF | TGCGCCAGCAGCTGGGGACAGGGGGCTTACGAGCAGTACTTC
TRBJ1-2 | TRBV30 | few | NA | CAWSRGGGGAGYTF | TGTGCCTGGAGTCGTGGGGGCGGAGGAGCTGGCTACACCTTC
TRBJ2-4 | TRBV12-5 | NA | NA | CASGLGGNIQYF | TGTGCTAGTGGCCTAGGGGGAAACATTCAGTACTTC
TRBJ1-2 | TRBV27 | NA | NA | CASSLLRFLGDDGYTF | TGTGCCAGCAGTTTATTAAGATTCCTGGGCGACGATGGCTACACCTTC
TRBJ2-1 | TRBV7-9 | NA | NA | CASSLVSGSGEQFF | TGTGCCAGCAGCTTAGTGTCCGGGAGTGGTGAGCAGTTCTTC
TRBJ2-1 | TRBV11-3 | NA | TRBD1 | CASSLGRDREQFF | TGTGCCAGCAGCTTAGGTAGGGACAGGGAGCAGTTCTTC
TRBJ2-5 | TRBV4-3 | NA | NA | CASSQDRGETQYF | TGCGCCAGCAGCCAAGACAGGGGTGAGACCCAGTACTTC
TRBJ1-4 | TRBV7-2 | few | NA | CASSFSLESEKLFF | TGTGCCAGCAGCTTTAGTTTGGAGAGTGAAAAACTGTTTTTT
TRBJ1-6 | TRBV27 | NA | TRBD1 | CASNQWDSTNSPLHF | TGTGCCAGCAATCAATGGGACAGTACTAATTCACCCCTCCACTTT
TRBJ1-3 | TRBV10-3 | NA | NA | CAISEQNTIYF | TGTGCCATCAGTGAACAGAACACCATATATTTT
TRBJ2-7 | TRBV28 | NA | NA | CASSSRYEQYF | TGTGCCAGCAGTTCTAGGTACGAGCAGTACTTC
TRBJ2-1 | TRBV24-1 | NA | NA | CATSDSRKLSYNEQFF | TGTGCCACCAGTGACTCTAGGAAGCTGTCCTACAATGAGCAGTTCTTC
TRBJ2-5 | TRBV7-9 | NA | NA | CASSLEPGLVERRPTTQYF | TGTGCCAGCAGCTTAGAACCCGGCCTGGTTGAGCGGAGGCCAACGACCCAGTACTTC
TRBJ1-2 | TRBV29-1 | NA | NA | CSVERDSGIPGYTF | TGCAGCGTTGAACGGGACTCAGGAATCCCTGGCTACACCTTC
TRBJ2-2 | TRBV4-1 | NA | TRBD2 | CASSQPGLAGALYTGELFF | TGCGCCAGCAGCCAACCGGGACTAGCGGGGGCACTTTACACCGGGGAGCTGTTTTTT
TRBJ1-2 | TRBV6-1 | NA | NA | CASSEAHREYGYTF | TGTGCCAGCAGTGAAGCTCACAGGGAATATGGCTACACCTTC
TRBJ2-3 | TRBV18 | NA | NA | CASSPIQPADTQYF | TGTGCCAGCTCACCAATACAACCCGCAGATACGCAGTATTTT
TRBJ2-1 | TRBV19 | NA | TRBD2 | CASSIVLAEPGNEQFF | TGTGCCAGTAGTATAGTACTAGCGGAGCCCGGCAATGAGCAGTTCTTC
TRBJ1-6 | TRBV5-5 | NA | NA | CASSLAAGYNSPLHF | TGTGCCAGCAGCTTGGCGGCAGGATATAATTCACCCCTCCACTTT
TRBJ1-1 | TRBV7-2 | once | NA | CASTQVGVRGTEAFF | TGTGCCAGCACCCAGGTGGGGGTACGGGGGACTGAAGCTTTCTTT
TRBJ1-5 | TRBV7-2 | few | TRBD1 | CASSLRRQGDQPQHF | TGTGCCAGCAGCTTACGGAGACAGGGTGATCAGCCCCAGCATTTT
TRBJ2-7 | TRBV11-2 | once | NA | CASSLERHSYEQYF | TGTGCCAGCAGCTTAGAGCGCCACAGCTACGAGCAGTACTTC
TRBJ1-1 | TRBV10-3 | NA | NA | CAISEWTRDTEAFF | TGTGCCATCAGTGAGTGGACTCGGGACACTGAAGCTTTCTTT
TRBJ1-1 | TRBV4-3 | NA | NA | CASSQGTVNTEAFF | TGCGCCAGCAGCCAAGGGACTGTGAACACTGAAGCTTTCTTT
TRBJ2-1 | TRBV28 | NA | TRBD1 | CASTDRATYNEQFF | TGTGCCAGCACAGACAGGGCTACCTACAATGAGCAGTTCTTC
TRBJ1-6 | TRBV5-1 | NA | NA | CASSLGAGLDSPLHF | TGCGCCAGCAGCTTGGGGGCAGGGCTAGATTCACCCCTCCACTTT
TRBJ2-7 | TRBV2 | NA | TRBD2 | CASSSGRIYEQYF | TGTGCCAGCAGTAGCGGGAGAATCTACGAGCAGTACTTC
TRBJ2-3 | TRBV10-1 | NA | TRBD2 | CASSDGLARDTQYF | TGCGCCAGCTCGGATGGACTAGCGCGGGATACGCAGTATTTT
TRBJ2-1 | TRBV7-9 | NA | TRBD1 | CASSPRPTGGSNNEQFF | TGTGCCAGCAGCCCGAGACCCACAGGGGGTAGCAACAATGAGCAGTTCTTC
TRBJ1-1 | TRBV4-3 | few | TRBD1 | CASSHSDRGNTEAFF | TGCGCCAGCAGCCACTCCGACAGGGGTAACACTGAAGCTTTCTTT
TRBJ1-4 | TRBV5-1 | NA | NA | CASSRLGGAANEKLFF | TGCGCCAGCAGCCGACTAGGTGGGGCGGCTAATGAAAAACTGTTTTTT
TRBJ2-3 | TRBV27 | NA | TRBD2 | CASSLLGAGGPSTDTQYF | TGTGCCAGCAGTTTATTAGGAGCGGGAGGGCCAAGCACAGATACGCAGTATTTT
TRBJ2-3 | TRBV19 | NA | NA | CASSITGVSTDTQYF | TGTGCCAGTAGTATTACGGGAGTCTCCACAGATACGCAGTATTTT
TRBJ1-1 | TRBV2 | NA | TRBD1 | CASSEVGQGAIETEAFF | TGTGCCAGCAGTGAAGTTGGACAGGGGGCTATAGAAACTGAAGCTTTCTTT
TRBJ1-6 | TRBV5-3 | NA | NA | CARSRGAGVRVYNSPLHF | TGTGCCAGAAGTCGAGGGGCGGGGGTGAGGGTTTATAATTCACCCCTCCACTTT
TRBJ1-5 | TRBV4-1 | NA | TRBD1 | CASSPSQGESNQPQHF | TGCGCCAGCAGCCCAAGTCAGGGGGAGAGCAATCAGCCCCAGCATTTT
TRBJ2-6 | TRBV21-1 | NA | NA | CASSKYSQSRRDSFSGANVLTF | TGTGCCAGCAGCAAATACTCGCAATCCAGACGGGACTCATTCTCTGGGGCCAACGTCCTGACTTTC
TRBJ1-2 | TRBV11-2 | NA | TRBD1 | CASSLRQGPGYTF | TGTGCCAGCAGCCTAAGACAGGGGCCGGGCTACACCTTC
TRBJ1-2 | TRBV5-5 | NA | NA | CASSLGTLANYGYTF | TGTGCCAGCAGCTTAGGGACACTCGCAAACTATGGCTACACCTTC
TRBJ1-1 | TRBV2 | NA | NA | CASSVGENTEAFF | TGTGCCAGCAGCGTCGGAGAAAACACTGAAGCTTTCTTT
TRBJ2-2 | TRBV28 | NA | NA | CASSSLYIQNTGELFF | TGTGCCAGCAGTTCTCTTTACATTCAGAACACCGGGGAGCTGTTTTTT
TRBJ2-1 | TRBV19 | NA | NA | CASSIDLGSSYNEQFF | TGTGCCAGTAGTATAGATCTGGGGAGCTCCTACAATGAGCAGTTCTTC
TRBJ2-2 | TRBV11-2 | NA | NA | CASSLGTFNTGELFF | TGTGCCAGCAGCTTAGGGACTTTCAACACCGGGGAGCTGTTTTTT